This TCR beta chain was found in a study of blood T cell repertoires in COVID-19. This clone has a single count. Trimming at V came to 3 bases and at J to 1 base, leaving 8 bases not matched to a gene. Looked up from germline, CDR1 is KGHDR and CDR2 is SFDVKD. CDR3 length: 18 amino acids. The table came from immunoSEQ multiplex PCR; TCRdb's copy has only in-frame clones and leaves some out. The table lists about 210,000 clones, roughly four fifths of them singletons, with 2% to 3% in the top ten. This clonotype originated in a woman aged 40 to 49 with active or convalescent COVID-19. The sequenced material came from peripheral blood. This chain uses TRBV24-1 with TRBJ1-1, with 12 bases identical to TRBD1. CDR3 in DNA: TGTGCCACCAGTGATATACCGGGACAGGGGGCGTCGAACACTGAAGCTTTCTTT. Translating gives CATSDIPGQGASNTEAFF.